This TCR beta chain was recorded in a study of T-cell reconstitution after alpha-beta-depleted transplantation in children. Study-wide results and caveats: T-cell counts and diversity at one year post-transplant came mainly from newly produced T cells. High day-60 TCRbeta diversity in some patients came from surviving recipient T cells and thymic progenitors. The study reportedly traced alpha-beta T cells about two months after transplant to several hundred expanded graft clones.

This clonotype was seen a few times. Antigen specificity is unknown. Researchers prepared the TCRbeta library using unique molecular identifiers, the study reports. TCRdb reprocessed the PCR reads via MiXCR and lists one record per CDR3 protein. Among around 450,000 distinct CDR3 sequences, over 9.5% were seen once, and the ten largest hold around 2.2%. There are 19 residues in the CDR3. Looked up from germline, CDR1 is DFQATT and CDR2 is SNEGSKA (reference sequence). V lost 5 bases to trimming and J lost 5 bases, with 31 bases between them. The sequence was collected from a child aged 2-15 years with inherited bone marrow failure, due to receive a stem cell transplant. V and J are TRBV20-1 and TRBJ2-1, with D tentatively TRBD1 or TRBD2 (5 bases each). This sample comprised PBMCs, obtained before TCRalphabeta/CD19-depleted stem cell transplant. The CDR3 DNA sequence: TGCAGTGCTCAATCCAAGGGGCATTTTGAGACGAGAGGGGACAATGAGCAGTTCTTC. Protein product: CSAQSKGHFETRGDNEQFF.